Listed here are 26 T cell receptor beta chains from one sample, sequenced in a study of cytomegalovirus exposure and HLA in healthy donors. PCR amplification relied on 60 Vbeta primers (plus 13 Jbeta primers). The table came from immunoSEQ multiplex PCR; TCRdb's copy has only in-frame clones and leaves some out. Of about 130,000 clones in the sample, 80% to 90% were seen once. The specimen sequenced was PBMCs. The receptors derive from a man aged 50-59 years in good health and CMV-seronegative.

This clone was seen only once. V and J are TRBV4-1 and TRBJ1-4, with unresolved D. From germline, CDR1 is MGHRA and CDR2 YSYEKL. Deletions cut 0 bases from V and 5 bases from J, with 13 bases between. There are 16 residues in the CDR3. As DNA, the CDR3 is TGCGCCAGCAGCCAAGAATTCGCGACGGGAAATGAAAAACTGTTTTTT. Protein: CASSQEFATGNEKLFF.

The V call is TRBV1, the J call TRBJ2-1; no DNA check was done on the table's D call, TRBD2. TRBV1 represents a pseudogene. This CDR3 comprises 15 residues. CDR3 coding DNA: TGCACCAGCAGCCATGGTCTATGCTCCTACAATGAGCAGTTCTTC. It encodes CTSSHGLCSYNEQFF.

The chain is built from TRBV30 and TRBJ2-1, with 7 bases lining up with TRBD1. The ends lost 3 bases at V and 4 bases at J; junction bases unmatched: 3. Germline V gives CDR1 GTSNPN, CDR2 SVGIG (reference sequence). The CDR3 contains 13 residues. CDR3 loop: CAWRDRSYNEQFF. DNA of the CDR3: TGTGCCTGGAGGGACAGGTCTTACAATGAGCAGTTCTTC.

This clone was observed a few times. J is TRBJ1-1 and V is TRBV7-6; the D gene is possibly TRBD1 (5 bases). The V end was cut by 6 bases, the J end by 4 bases, with 15 bases between. The CDR3 loop spans 14 amino acids. Germline V gene data show CDR1 as SGHVS and CDR2 as FNYEAQ. CDR3 in amino acids: CASSSQVSSTEAFF. The CDR3, as DNA: TGTGCCAGCAGTTCACAGGTGTCGAGCACTGAAGCTTTCTTT.

Details on this clone: Other DNA sequences of this sample code for an identical CDR3. The V gene is TRBV5-1, the J gene TRBJ1-2, with 8 bases lining up with TRBD1. Germline CDR1 SGHRS, CDR2 YFSETQ. CDR3 length: 13 residues. V lost 5 bases to trimming and J lost 4 bases; unmatched junction nucleotides: 4. The CDR3: CASSSTGGYGYTF. CDR3 in DNA: TGCGCCAGCAGTAGTACAGGGGGCTATGGCTACACCTTC.

The CDR3 DNA reads TGCGCCAGCAGCGGAGCTGGGACAGGGCCTTACGAGCAGTACTTC. Translation gives CASSGAGTGPYEQYF. V is TRBV5-1 and J is TRBJ2-7; 9 bases are a match to TRBD1. CDR1 and CDR2 from the germline V gene are SGHRS and YFSETQ. The CDR3 sequence is 15 residues long. Trimming removed 4 bases from V and 4 bases from J; junction bases left unmatched: 9.

This sequence joins TRBV5-1 and TRBJ1-1; 9 nucleotides match TRBD1. The CDR3 sequence is 17 residues long. The J segment lost 3 bases and the V segment lost 4 bases, leaving 13 bases of the junction unmatched. Per the germline V gene, CDR1 is SGHRS and CDR2 is YFSETQ. Here the CDR3 reads CASSPRGQGPPDTEAFF. CDR3 coding DNA: TGCGCCAGCAGCCCACGCGGACAGGGGCCTCCGGACACTGAAGCTTTCTTT.

The CDR3 DNA sequence: TGTGCCAGCAGCTTACTCTACAGGGATAGCAATCAGCCCCAGCATTTT. Translating it yields CASSLLYRDSNQPQHF. J is TRBJ1-5 and V is TRBV7-8; D may be TRBD1 (6 bases). In germline, CDR1 is SGHVS, CDR2 FQNEAQ. V dropped 2 bases and J dropped 0 bases, with 11 bases sitting between them. The CDR3 length is 16 residues.

This rearrangement joins TRBV4-1 to TRBJ2-1, with 12 bases lining up with TRBD2. The length of the CDR3 is 15 residues. CDR1 is MGHRA and CDR2 is YSYEKL in the germline V gene. J lost 5 bases, V lost 3 bases, and 2 bases had no gene match. In DNA form, the CDR3 reads TGCGCCAGCAGCCAGACTAGCGGGGGTCACAATGAGCAGTTCTTC. It codes for CASSQTSGGHNEQFF.

The rearrangement joins TRBV7-9 to TRBJ1-6; D call uncertain. The germline gives CDR1 SEHNR, CDR2 FQNEAQ (reference sequence). This CDR3 comprises 15 residues. Trimming left V 4 bases short and J 9 bases short, with 16 bases between. For the CDR3, the DNA is TGTGCCAGCAGCTCTTACCGGGATCTTGCTTCACCCCTCCACTTT. This gives the protein CASSSYRDLASPLHF.

The CDR3 DNA sequence: TGTGCCAGCAGCCAAGATGGGACCAGGGGCTCACCCCTCCACTTT. Its translation: CASSQDGTRGSPLHF. The chain employs TRBV14 and TRBJ1-6; D possibly corresponds to TRBD1 (6 bases). The CDR3 is 15 residues long. Germline values: CDR1 SGHDN, CDR2 FVKESK. V was shortened by 0 bases and J by 10 bases, with 13 bases between the two germline ends.

The CDR3 region has the DNA TGTGCCAGCAGCGTAAGGGGGGGTATGACCGGGGAGCTGTTTTTT. Translation: CASSVRGGMTGELFF. The chain links TRBV9 to TRBJ2-2; weak D call: TRBD2 (7 bases). The ends were cut back, 1 base at V and 5 bases at J, with 12 bases in the middle. Germline CDR1 and CDR2: SGDLS and YYNGEE. The CDR3 has 15 amino acids.

The chain employs TRBV13 and TRBJ1-6; D is unresolved. CDR3 length: 12 residues. The V end lost 6 bases, the J end lost 7 bases, and 7 bases lay between the germline ends. Germline V gives CDR1 PRHDT, CDR2 FYEKMQ (reference sequence). CDR3 bases: TGTGCCAGCAGTCCCCAGAATTCACCCCTCCACTTT. Protein: CASSPQNSPLHF.

V and J are TRBV15 and TRBJ1-5, with 7 bases matching TRBD1. Germline V gives CDR1 LNHNV, CDR2 YYDKDF (reference sequence). This CDR3 is built from 15 residues. Trimming at V came to 3 bases and at J to 5 bases, leaving 7 bases not matched to a gene. CDR3 loop: CATSRDNTGDQPQHF. CDR3 sequence (DNA): TGTGCCACCAGCAGGGATAACACAGGGGATCAGCCCCAGCATTTT.

The V call is TRBV5-4, the J call TRBJ1-2; D might be TRBD1 (5 bases). Germline-derived CDR1 and CDR2 are SGHNT and YYREEE (reference sequence). With 4 bases removed from V and 3 bases from J, the gap between germline ends came to 13 bases. The CDR3 sequence is 14 residues long. The CDR3 DNA follows: TGTGCCAGCAGCGGGACTGCCTTGGACTATGGCTACACCTTC. Translated: CASSGTALDYGYTF.

In its sample, this clone was seen a few times. The chain employs TRBV7-9 and TRBJ1-2, with D uncertain. V was pared by 6 bases and J by 0 bases, with 20 bases between. The CDR3 has 17 residues. CDR1 is SEHNR, CDR2 FQNEAQ, per germline (reference sequence). This chain's CDR3 is CASSSLRGSSANYGYTF. Written as DNA, the CDR3 is TGTGCCAGCAGTTCCCTTCGCGGGAGCTCTGCTAACTATGGCTACACCTTC.

The V and J genes are TRBV27 and TRBJ1-2; 8 bases map to TRBD1. This CDR3 spans 15 amino acids. V shed 6 bases and J 5 bases; nucleotides not matched to a gene: 11. Germline assignment: CDR1 MNHEY and CDR2 SMNVEV (reference sequence). The CDR3 loop is CASRKLDRGGYGYTF. In DNA form, the CDR3 reads TGTGCCAGCAGGAAACTAGACAGGGGCGGTTATGGCTACACCTTC.

The CDR3 sequence: CASSLGHQNTEAFF. CDR3 nucleotide sequence: TGTGCCAGCAGCTTGGGACACCAGAACACTGAAGCTTTCTTT. The V gene is TRBV5-8, the J gene TRBJ1-1, with unresolved D. The CDR3 consists of 14 residues. Between the trimmed V and J ends, which lost 0 bases and 1 base, there was a span of 7 bases. Per germline, CDR1 SGHTS and CDR2 YDEGEE.

The chain couples TRBV16 to TRBJ2-7, with TRBD1 matching over 7 bases. This CDR3 comprises 18 residues. The V gene end was trimmed by 1 base and the J gene end by 2 bases; junction bases not matched to a gene: 14. Looked up from germline, CDR1 is KGHSY and CDR2 is FQNENV. The DNA for the CDR3 is TGTGCCAGCAGCCAATGGGGACAGCGCTCCCCCCGAACCTACGAGCAGTACTTC. Encoded protein: CASSQWGQRSPRTYEQYF.

V usage is TRBV6-1 and J usage is TRBJ1-5; D call uncertain. Deletions cut 3 bases from V and 9 bases from J, with 18 bases between. The CDR3 has 15 residues. The germline V gene has CDR1 MNHNS and CDR2 SASEGT. The CDR3 sequence: CASSDGSGSYGPQHF. The CDR3 DNA follows: TGTGCCAGCAGTGATGGTAGCGGGTCTTATGGGCCCCAGCATTTT.

The chain uses TRBV5-3 and TRBJ2-1; D is uncertain. TRBV5-3 has ORF status, its function being uncertain. The CDR3 length is 16 residues. Trimming cost V 5 bases and J 0 bases, with 15 bases left between them. The CDR3 DNA is TGTGCCAGAAGATCTTCCAGGCTAAGCTCCTACAATGAGCAGTTCTTC. Translated, it gives CARRSSRLSSYNEQFF.

The chain links TRBV4-1 to TRBJ1-1; no firm D call. The CDR3 runs 13 residues. Trimming left V 4 bases short and J 6 bases short, with 12 bases between. Germline CDR1 and CDR2: MGHRA and YSYEKL. CDR3 bases: TGCGCCAGCAGCCTTCTCGTGGGCGCTGAAGCTTTCTTT. As protein: CASSLLVGAEAFF.

The CDR3 reads CASSLLIVTESSYNSPLHF. The CDR3 nucleotides read TGTGCCAGCAGCTTATTGATTGTAACTGAATCCTCCTATAATTCACCCCTCCACTTT. V is TRBV11-2 and J is TRBJ1-6; no clear D. Deletions cut 2 bases from V and 0 bases from J, with 17 bases between. The germline gives CDR1 SGHAT, CDR2 FQNNGV. This CDR3 is built from 19 residues.

This clone was detected only a few times. The chain joins TRBV30 to TRBJ1-2; perhaps TRBD1 as D (5 bases). The V and J ends lost 0 bases and 11 bases respectively, with 7 bases between them. Germline CDR1 GTSNPN, CDR2 SVGIG (reference sequence). This CDR3 has 10 amino acids. The CDR3 DNA sequence: TGTGCCTGGAGTGTAGCAGGGTACACCTTC. Its translation is CAWSVAGYTF.

This clone was observed once. The rearrangement links TRBV13 to TRBJ2-1, with D perhaps matching TRBD2 (6 bases). Germline V CDR1 and CDR2: PRHDT, FYEKMQ (reference sequence). The CDR3 runs 14 residues. Trimming pared 5 bases from V and 7 bases from J, leaving 15 bases between. The CDR3 DNA follows: TGTGCCAGCAGCACCGGGGCGGGGAGGAATGAGCAGTTCTTC. Protein product: CASSTGAGRNEQFF.

The chain recombines TRBV5-1 with TRBJ2-5; TRBD1 matches at 10 bases. The J call may be faulty, since TRBJ2-7 better matches the DNA end. The CDR3 contains 14 residues. Germline CDR1 reads SGHRS; CDR2 reads YFSETQ. This CDR3 is CASSSGQGLYEQYF. The CDR3 coding sequence is TGCGCCAGCAGCTCGGGACAGGGGCTCTACGAGCAGTACTTC.